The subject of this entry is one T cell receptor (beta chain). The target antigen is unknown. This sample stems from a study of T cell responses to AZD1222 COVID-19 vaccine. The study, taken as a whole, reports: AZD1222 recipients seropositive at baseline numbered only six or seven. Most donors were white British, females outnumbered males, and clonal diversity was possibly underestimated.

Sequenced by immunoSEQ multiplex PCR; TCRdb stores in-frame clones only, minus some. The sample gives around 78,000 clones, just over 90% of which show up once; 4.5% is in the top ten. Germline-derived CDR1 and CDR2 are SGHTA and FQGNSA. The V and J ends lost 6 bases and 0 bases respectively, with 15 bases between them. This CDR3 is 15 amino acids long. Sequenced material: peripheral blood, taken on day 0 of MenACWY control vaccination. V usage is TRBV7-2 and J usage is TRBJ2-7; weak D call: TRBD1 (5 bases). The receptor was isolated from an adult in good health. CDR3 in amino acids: CASSSPAQGSYEQYF. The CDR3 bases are TGTGCCAGCAGTAGTCCGGCGCAGGGCTCCTACGAGCAGTACTTC.